A single sample gave rise to the 18 T cell receptor beta chains below, sequenced in a study of cytomegalovirus exposure and HLA in healthy donors. In the PCR, 60 Vbeta and 13 Jbeta primers were used. TCRdb keeps only in-frame clones here, not all; method: immunoSEQ multiplex PCR. The table includes under 170,000 clones, 50% to 75% detected once. The sequencing input was PBMCs. These receptors all come from a woman aged 55 to 70 in good health and CMV-seropositive.

The rearrangement uses TRBV30 and TRBJ1-1; 8 nucleotides match TRBD1. This CDR3 region has 13 residues. Germline V gene lookup returns CDR1 GTSNPN and CDR2 SVGIG (reference sequence). Trimming at V came to 4 bases and at J to 1 base, leaving 2 bases not matched to a gene. The CDR3 DNA reads as TGTGCCTGGACGGGGACAGGGAACACTGAAGCTTTCTTT. It codes for CAWTGTGNTEAFF.

The V call is TRBV4-1, the J call TRBJ2-5; D is unclear. From germline, CDR1 is MGHRA and CDR2 YSYEKL. V was clipped by 1 base and J by 2 bases, with 23 bases between them. This CDR3 comprises 19 residues. In DNA, the CDR3 is TGCGCCAGCAGCCAAGCTGGAGTGGTGAGTGGCGGATCTCAAGAGACCCAGTACTTC. Protein sequence: CASSQAGVVSGGSQETQYF.

This clone appeared once. V gene TRBV7-3 combines with J gene TRBJ2-7; 8 bases are a match to TRBD2. V lost 5 bases to trimming and J lost 7 bases; unmatched junction nucleotides: 4. The CDR3 loop spans 12 amino acids. The V gene's germline CDR1 is SGHTA and CDR2 FQGTGA. CDR3 region: CASSPGGREQYF. The CDR3 DNA is TGTGCCAGCAGCCCGGGGGGGCGAGAGCAGTACTTC.

The chain uses TRBV2 and TRBJ2-1; 9 bases are a match to TRBD2. V shed 9 bases, J shed 5 bases, and the junction held 5 bases outside the gene matches. From germline, CDR1 is SNHLY and CDR2 FYNNEI. The CDR3 spans 13 residues. The CDR3 DNA is TGTGCCAGTCTAGCGGGACGACACAATGAGCAGTTCTTC. The encoded protein is CASLAGRHNEQFF.

The chain uses TRBV7-9 and TRBJ2-5; 13 bases are a match to TRBD2. Germline V CDR1 and CDR2: SEHNR, FQNEAQ (reference sequence). V shed 5 bases and J 5 bases; nucleotides not matched to a gene: 8. The CDR3 sequence is 16 residues long. The CDR3 DNA reads as TGTGCCAGCAGCCACACTAGCGGGAGGGCCTGGGAGACCCAGTACTTC. It specifies CASSHTSGRAWETQYF. The entire variable domain, with the rest obtained from reference TRBV7-9 and TRBJ2-5, is as follows: DTGVSQNPRHKITKRGQNVTFRCDPISEHNRLYWYRQTLGQGPEFLTYFQNEAQLEKSRLLSDRFSAERPKGSFSTLEIQRTEQGDSAMYLCASSHTSGRAWETQYFGPGTRLLVL.

The sample holds one count of this clone. The chain links TRBV19 to TRBJ2-2, with D possibly matching TRBD2 (6 bases). The V gene lost 3 bases and the J gene lost 1 base, with 12 bases spanning the gap. CDR1 is LNHDA and CDR2 is SQIVND in the germline V gene (reference sequence). The CDR3 sequence is 16 residues long. The CDR3 nucleotides read TGTGCCAGTAGTATCTTGGGGGGAGAGAACACCGGGGAGCTGTTTTTT. As protein: CASSILGGENTGELFF. Full variable domain (missing parts from reference TRBV19 and TRBJ2-2): DGGITQSPKYLFRKEGQNVTLSCEQNLNHDAMYWYRQDPGQGLRLIYYSQIVNDFQKGDIAEGYSVSREKKESFPLTVTSAQKNPTAFYLCASSILGGENTGELFFGEGSRLTVL.

This clone has only a few counts. The rearrangement uses TRBV2 and TRBJ1-4; 8 bases fit TRBD1. The CDR3 consists of 12 residues. Germline CDR1 and CDR2: SNHLY and FYNNEI. The junction had 2 bases not matched to a gene; V was cut back by 6 bases and J by 8 bases. CDR3 DNA: TGTGCCAGCAGGACAGGGGTCGAAAAACTGTTTTTT. This gives the protein CASRTGVEKLFF.

The CDR3 DNA reads as TGTGCCAGCAGCTTAGAACAGCTTTACGAGCAGTACTTC. Residues: CASSLEQLYEQYF. This chain connects TRBV7-9 to TRBJ2-7; D unresolved. Germline V gene sequence: CDR1 SEHNR, CDR2 FQNEAQ (reference sequence). Trimming removed 1 base at V and 4 bases at J, with 8 bases between. This CDR3 spans 13 amino acids.

This chain connects TRBV4-3 to TRBJ2-4; TRBD2 matches 9 bases. With 0 bases clipped from V and 0 bases from J, the junction kept 9 bases outside the gene matches. The CDR3 has 19 amino acids. The V gene's germline CDR1 is LGHNA and CDR2 YSLEER. CDR3 in DNA: TGCGCCAGCAGCCAAGATGTTGCGGGAGGGCCCGGAGCCAAAAACATTCAGTACTTC. The encoded protein is CASSQDVAGGPGAKNIQYF.

The rearrangement uses TRBV19 and TRBJ2-7; 11 bases fit TRBD2. This CDR3 is 16 amino acids long. Unmatched junction bases numbered 3, after V lost 0 bases and J lost 2 bases. Germline V gives CDR1 LNHDA, CDR2 SQIVND (reference sequence). The CDR3 spells CASSIEGTSGAYEQYF. Written as DNA, the CDR3 is TGTGCCAGTAGTATAGAGGGGACTAGCGGAGCCTACGAGCAGTACTTC.

This clone came up a few times. Distinct nucleotide sequences in the sample also encode this CDR3. The chain couples TRBV28 to TRBJ2-5, with a weak D call TRBD1 (5 bases). Looked up from germline, CDR1 is MDHEN and CDR2 is SYDVKM. This CDR3 has 14 amino acids. Trimming shortened V by 2 bases and J by 1 base, and 8 bases separated the two germline ends. CDR3 DNA: TGTGCCAGCAGTTTACAGGGATTCCAAGAGACCCAGTACTTC. It specifies CASSLQGFQETQYF.

This clone was detected a few times. The chain couples TRBV5-4 to TRBJ1-3, with D unresolved. V was shortened by 2 bases and J by 4 bases, with 10 bases between the two germline ends. This CDR3 region has 14 residues. Germline V lookup: CDR1 SGHNT, CDR2 YYREEE (reference sequence). The CDR3 bases are TGTGCCAGCAGCTTTAATACGGGAGGAAACACCATATATTTT. This translates into CASSFNTGGNTIYF.

In this sample, this clone turned up once. The chain is built from TRBV5-6 and TRBJ2-7; D remains ambiguous. This CDR3 has 16 residues. The V gene's germline CDR1 is SGHDT and CDR2 YYEEEE. The V and J ends lost 7 bases and 0 bases respectively, with 20 bases between them. The CDR3 DNA reads TGTGCCAGCGACTCAAGTATCGGAAGAAGCTCCTACGAGCAGTACTTC. It codes for CASDSSIGRSSYEQYF. Filled out from reference TRBV5-6 and TRBJ2-7, the complete variable domain reads DAGVTQSPTHLIKTRGQQVTLRCSPKSGHDTVSWYQQALGQGPQFIFQYYEEEERQRGNFPDRFSGHQFPNYSSELNVNALLLGDSALYLCASDSSIGRSSYEQYFGPGTRLTVT.

Regarding this clone: Compared with germline, one end of the junction differs, possibly owing to a read error. The chain combines TRBV9 with TRBJ1-1, with 10 bases that match TRBD1. The germline V gene encodes CDR1 SGDLS and CDR2 YYNGEE. This CDR3 is 15 amino acids long. The CDR3 reads CASSVEGQGNAEAFF. CDR3 in DNA: TGTGCCAGCAGCGTAGAGGGACAGGGGAACGCTGAAGCTTTCTTT.

The sample holds a few counts of this clone. The chain joins TRBV7-9 to TRBJ2-7, with TRBD1 matching 9 bases. The CDR3 has 15 residues. Looked up from germline, CDR1 is SEHNR and CDR2 is FQNEAQ (reference sequence). V shed 1 base and J 1 base; nucleotides not matched to a gene: 2. The CDR3 region is CASSLDRGQSYEQYF. The CDR3 nucleotides read TGTGCCAGCAGCTTAGACAGGGGGCAGTCCTACGAGCAGTACTTC.

This chain connects TRBV7-9 to TRBJ2-2; tentative D call: TRBD2 (5 bases). Trimming left V 1 base short and J 6 bases short, with 9 bases between. This CDR3 has 14 residues. Germline V gene lookup returns CDR1 SEHNR and CDR2 FQNEAQ (reference sequence). CDR3 region: CASSLGLAAGELFF. Here the CDR3 DNA reads TGTGCCAGCAGCTTAGGGCTAGCCGCCGGGGAGCTGTTTTTT.

In this sample, this clone turned up once. This sequence joins TRBV18 and TRBJ2-2; a possible D gene is TRBD2 (5 bases). CDR3 length equals 12 residues. Germline V CDR1 and CDR2: KGHSH, LQKENI. Trimming shortened V by 7 bases and J by 5 bases, and 8 bases separated the two germline ends. The CDR3 DNA is TGTGCCAGCTACGGGGAGACCGGGGAGCTGTTTTTT. It codes for CASYGETGELFF.

This sequence joins TRBV10-1 and TRBJ2-7, with TRBD2 as a possible D gene (5 bases). V lost 3 bases to trimming and J lost 2 bases, with 8 bases between them. The CDR3 is made up of 13 amino acids. Per germline, CDR1 WNHNN and CDR2 SYGVQD (reference sequence). CDR3 in DNA: TGCGCCAGCAGTGACGGGGTCGCCTACGAGCAGTACTTC. Its translation: CASSDGVAYEQYF.